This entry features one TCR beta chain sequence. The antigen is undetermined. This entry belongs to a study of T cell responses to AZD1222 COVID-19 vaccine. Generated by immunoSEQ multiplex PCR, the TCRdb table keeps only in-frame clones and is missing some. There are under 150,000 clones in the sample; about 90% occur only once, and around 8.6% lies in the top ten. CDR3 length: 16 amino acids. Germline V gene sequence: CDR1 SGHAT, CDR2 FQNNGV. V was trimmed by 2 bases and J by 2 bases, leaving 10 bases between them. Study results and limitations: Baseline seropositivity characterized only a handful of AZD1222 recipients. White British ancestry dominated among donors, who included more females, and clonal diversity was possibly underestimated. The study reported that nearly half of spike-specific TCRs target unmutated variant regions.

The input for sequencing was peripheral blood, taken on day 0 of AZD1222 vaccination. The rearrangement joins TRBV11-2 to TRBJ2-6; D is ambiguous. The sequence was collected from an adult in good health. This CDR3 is CASSLKRVPGANVLTF. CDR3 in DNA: TGTGCCAGCAGCTTAAAGCGAGTTCCTGGGGCCAACGTCCTGACTTTC.